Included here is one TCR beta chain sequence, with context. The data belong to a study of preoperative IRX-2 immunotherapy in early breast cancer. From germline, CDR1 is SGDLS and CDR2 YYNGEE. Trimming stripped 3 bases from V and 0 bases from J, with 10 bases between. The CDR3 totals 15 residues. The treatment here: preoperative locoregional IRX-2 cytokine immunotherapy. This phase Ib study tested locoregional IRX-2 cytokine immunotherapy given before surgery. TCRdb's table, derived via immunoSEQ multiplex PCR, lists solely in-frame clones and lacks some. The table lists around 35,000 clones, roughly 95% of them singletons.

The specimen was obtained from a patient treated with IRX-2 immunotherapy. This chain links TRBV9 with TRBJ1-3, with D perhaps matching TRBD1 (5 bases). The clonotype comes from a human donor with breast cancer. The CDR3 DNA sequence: TGTGCCAGCAGCGCGGGGCGGAACTCTGGAAACACCATATATTTT. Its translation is CASSAGRNSGNTIYF.